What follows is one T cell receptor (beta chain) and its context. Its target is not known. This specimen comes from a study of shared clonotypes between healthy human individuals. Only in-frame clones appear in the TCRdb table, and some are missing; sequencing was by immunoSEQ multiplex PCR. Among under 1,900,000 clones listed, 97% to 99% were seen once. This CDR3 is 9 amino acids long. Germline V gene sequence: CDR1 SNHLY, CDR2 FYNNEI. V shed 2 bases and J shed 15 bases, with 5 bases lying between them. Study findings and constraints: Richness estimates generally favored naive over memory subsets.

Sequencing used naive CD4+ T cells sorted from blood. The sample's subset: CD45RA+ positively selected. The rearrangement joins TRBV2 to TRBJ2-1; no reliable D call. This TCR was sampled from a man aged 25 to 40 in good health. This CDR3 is CASSERPFF. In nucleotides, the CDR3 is TGTGCCAGCAGTGAAAGGCCGTTCTTC.